This T cell receptor (beta chain) originates from a study of cytomegalovirus exposure and HLA in healthy donors. CDR1 is SGHVS, CDR2 FQNEAQ, per germline. Trimming stripped 2 bases from V and 7 bases from J, with 9 bases between. This CDR3 contains 13 residues. Both 60 Vbeta primers and 13 Jbeta primers went into the PCR. Clones were sequenced by immunoSEQ multiplex PCR, and TCRdb holds only the in-frame ones, with some missing. Of about 120,000 clones in the sample, around three quarters were seen once. The sequence was obtained from a human donor in good health. This chain links TRBV7-8 with TRBJ1-5, with TRBD1 as a possible D gene (6 bases). The sequencing input was PBMCs. For the CDR3, the DNA is TGTGCCAGCAGCTTACAGGGGAAACAGCCCCAGCATTTT. Translating it yields CASSLQGKQPQHF.